This T cell receptor beta chain comes out of a study of radiotherapy plus CTLA-4 blockade in lung cancer. Study-wide context: Objective responses were observed in around 17% of patients, and disease control was achieved by 30% to 40%. Findings and caveats of the study: Early blood T cell clone changes and increased post-radiation serum interferon-beta were reportedly the strongest response predictors. Expansion in blood of tumor-derived TCR clones was seen after radiotherapy plus ipilimumab.

Trimming stripped 9 bases from V and 1 base from J, with 12 bases between. The CDR3 consists of 13 residues. The germline V gene encodes CDR1 SNHLY and CDR2 FYNNEI. Assay used: immunoSEQ multiplex PCR; TCRdb lists only in-frame clones, some missing. Of about 68,000 clones listed, about 80% are singletons. A remark on this clone: Its specificity is unknown.

The study gave focal radiation plus ipilimumab CTLA-4 blockade to patients with chemo-refractory metastatic non-small-cell lung cancer. The receptor was isolated from a human donor with non-small cell lung cancer who had a complete response to radiotherapy plus ipilimumab. V usage is TRBV2 and J usage is TRBJ1-1, with D perhaps TRBD1 (6 bases). This material consisted of peripheral blood, taken from a patient treated with radiotherapy plus ipilimumab. In DNA, the CDR3 is TGTGCCAGTCAGGGACATGAGAACACTGAAGCTTTCTTT. Amino acids: CASQGHENTEAFF.